These 28 T cell receptor beta chains share one sample of origin, sequenced in a study of CD8+CD57+ T cells in acquired aplastic anemia. The study profiled TCR beta VDJ and CDR3 using genomic DNA as template. TCRdb ran MiXCR on the reads and lists one entry per CDR3 protein. The sample shows fewer than 250,000 distinct CDR3 sequences, less than 70% of them seen only once. The sequencing sample was made of sorted CD4+, CD8+, or CD8+CD57+ T cells (not recorded which) from PBMCs. Receptor source: a human donor in good health, serving as a control.

This clonotype was recorded at least ten times. The chain recombines TRBV6-4 with TRBJ2-2; the D is unclear. The length of the CDR3 is 13 residues. CDR1 MRHNA and CDR2 SNTAGT come from the germline V gene. Trimming removed 3 bases at V and 1 base at J, with 3 bases between. The CDR3: CASSEGNTGELFF. The CDR3 nucleotides are TGTGCCAGCAGTGAGGGGAACACCGGGGAGCTGTTTTTT.

This clonotype was recorded many times. This rearrangement joins TRBV19 to TRBJ1-6; 9 bases are shared with TRBD1. The CDR3 is 15 amino acids. In germline, CDR1 is LNHDA, CDR2 SQIVND (reference sequence). J lost 5 bases, V lost 5 bases, and 4 bases had no gene match. The CDR3 loop is CASSSRTGDNSPLHF. For the CDR3, the DNA is TGTGCCAGTAGTTCCCGGACAGGGGATAATTCACCCCTCCACTTT.

There are a few counts of this clonotype. The V and J genes are TRBV6-2 or TRBV6-3 and TRBJ1-2; D gene unclear. Looked up from germline, CDR1 is MNHEY and CDR2 is SVGEGT. Trimming took off 8 bases at V and 3 bases at J, with 10 bases between the two ends. This CDR3 spans 12 amino acids. The CDR3: CASGEGYYGYTF. The DNA of the CDR3 is TGTGCCAGCGGCGAGGGATACTATGGCTACACCTTC.

Regarding this clonotype: One end of the junction is discordant with germline, which a read error may explain. The V and J genes are TRBV10-3 and TRBJ2-7, with 9 bases lining up with TRBD1. CDR1 and CDR2 (germline): ENHRY, SYGVKD. This CDR3 is built from 14 residues. The CDR3 DNA is TGTGCCAGCAGTTCCGGGACAGGGACCCACGAGCAGTACTTC. Its translation is CASSSGTGTHEQYF.

The CDR3: CASSPGTVQFF. Here the CDR3 DNA reads TGTGCCAGCAGCCCCGGGACAGTGCAGTTCTTC. This chain joins TRBV12-3 or TRBV12-4 and TRBJ2-1; TRBD1 matches at 7 bases. The CDR3 totals 11 residues. Losses at the gene ends were 6 bases for V and 12 bases for J; bases not matched to a gene: 5.

At least ten counts were recorded for this clonotype. The gene calls are TRBV20-1 and TRBJ2-7; D is ambiguous. CDR1 and CDR2 from the germline V gene are DFQATT and SNEGSKA (reference sequence). V was pared by 0 bases and J by 4 bases, with 16 bases between. The CDR3 contains 15 residues. CDR3 loop: CSARDQQKRTYEQYF. For the CDR3, the DNA is TGCAGTGCTAGAGATCAGCAGAAAAGGACGTACGAGCAGTACTTC.

The chain has TRBV7-2 and TRBJ1-6; 8 bases map to TRBD1. This CDR3 has 14 residues. Germline V gene lookup returns CDR1 SGHTA and CDR2 FQGNSA. V was clipped by 5 bases and J by 8 bases; unmatched bases: 5. The CDR3 sequence: CASSLLQGDSPLHF. The CDR3 DNA is TGTGCCAGCAGCCTACTACAGGGGGATTCACCCCTCCACTTT.

The chain couples TRBV7-3 to TRBJ1-1; 8 nucleotides agree with TRBD1. The ends lost 4 bases at V and 1 base at J; junction bases unmatched: 11. From germline, CDR1 is SGHTA and CDR2 FQGTGA. This CDR3 has 17 amino acids. CDR3 nucleotides: TGTGCCAGCAGCTATCAGGGGGCGGACCATGCGAACACTGAAGCTTTCTTT. The encoded protein is CASSYQGADHANTEAFF.

In regard to this clonotype: Sequence at one end of the junction differs from germline and may be a read error. The rearrangement uses TRBV7-2 and TRBJ1-3, with a tentative D call TRBD1 (5 bases). Germline V gene data show CDR1 as SGHTA and CDR2 as FQGNSA. CDR3 length: 14 amino acids. CDR3 nucleotides: TGTGCCAGCAGCCAGGACACCTCTGGAAACACCATATGTTTT. Residues: CASSQDTSGNTICF.

The chain recombines TRBV5-1 with TRBJ2-7; no definite D call. From germline, CDR1 is SGHRS and CDR2 YFSETQ. The germline V and J ends were trimmed by 0 bases and 3 bases, with 7 bases remaining between them. The CDR3 contains 13 residues. In DNA, the CDR3 is TGCGCCAGCAGCTTGGCGCAGAACTACGAGCAGTACTTC. Residues: CASSLAQNYEQYF.

The V call is TRBV12-5, the J call TRBJ1-1; D unresolved. CDR1 LGHNT and CDR2 FRNRAP come from the germline V gene. V shed 1 base and J shed 1 base, with 10 bases lying between them. This CDR3 comprises 15 residues. CDR3 nucleotide sequence: TGTGCTAGTGGTTTGGACTGGGTAGAGAACACTGAAGCTTTCTTT. The encoded protein is CASGLDWVENTEAFF. Filled out from reference TRBV12-5 and TRBJ1-1, the complete variable domain reads DARVTQTPRHKVTEMGQEVTMRCQPILGHNTVFWYRQTMMQGLELLAYFRNRAPLDDSGMPKDRFSAEMPDATLATLKIQPSEPRDSAVYFCASGLDWVENTEAFFGQGTRLTVV.

The gene calls are TRBV7-6 and TRBJ2-7, with D perhaps being TRBD1 or TRBD2 (5 bases each). The CDR3 spans 15 residues. Trimming left V 0 bases short and J 3 bases short, with 12 bases between. In germline, CDR1 is SGHVS, CDR2 FNYEAQ. The CDR3 loop reads CASSLAGTANYEQYF. In DNA, the CDR3 is TGTGCCAGCAGCTTAGCCGGGACGGCGAACTACGAGCAGTACTTC.

This clonotype was counted once. This may arise from a read error, as a much more abundant clone is one base away. This chain links TRBV10-3 with TRBJ2-7; TRBD1 is a possible D gene (7 bases). V was clipped by 4 bases and J by 4 bases, with 11 bases between them. This CDR3 comprises 13 residues. Per the germline V gene, CDR1 is ENHRY and CDR2 is SYGVKD. CDR3 amino acids: CAISGGDRYEQYF. The CDR3 region has the DNA TGTGCCATCAGTGGGGGGGACAGATACGAGCAGTACTTC.

In DNA form, the CDR3 reads TGTGCCAGCTCATTCGGACAGAGGAACACCGGGGAGCTGTTTTTT. Protein: CASSFGQRNTGELFF. V and J are TRBV18 and TRBJ2-2; D may be TRBD1 (6 bases). V lost 5 bases and J 1 base, leaving 11 bases between the germline ends. The CDR3 loop spans 15 amino acids. CDR1 and CDR2 (germline): KGHSH, LQKENI.

The chain combines TRBV20-1 with TRBJ1-1; 10 bases map to TRBD1. Unmatched junction bases numbered 6, after V lost 1 base and J lost 4 bases. The length of the CDR3 is 15 residues. Germline lookup yields CDR1 DFQATT and CDR2 SNEGSKA (reference sequence). The CDR3: CSARGTGGRGTEAFF. The CDR3 DNA sequence: TGCAGTGCTAGAGGGACAGGGGGGAGGGGCACTGAAGCTTTCTTT.

The chain carries TRBV19 and TRBJ2-7; 8 nucleotides agree with TRBD1. V shed 3 bases, J shed 1 base, and the junction held 8 bases outside the gene matches. CDR1 LNHDA and CDR2 SQIVND come from the germline V gene (reference sequence). This CDR3 contains 16 residues. The CDR3 sequence is CASSMLSRGRSYEQYF. In nucleotides, the CDR3 is TGTGCCAGTAGTATGCTATCCAGGGGGCGGTCCTACGAGCAGTACTTC.

This clonotype was seen only a few times. The rearrangement joins TRBV4-1 to TRBJ2-2, with TRBD2 as a possible D gene (7 bases). The CDR3 is made up of 17 amino acids. The V end was cut by 2 bases, the J end by 7 bases, with 20 bases between. CDR1 and CDR2 (germline): MGHRA, YSYEKL. The DNA for the CDR3 is TGCGCCAGCAGCCAATTTGGGGGTGGGGGGGCGAACGGGGAGCTGTTTTTT. As protein: CASSQFGGGGANGELFF.

The chain uses TRBV5-1 and TRBJ1-1, with 8 bases lining up with TRBD1. Germline V gives CDR1 SGHRS, CDR2 YFSETQ. CDR3 length: 14 residues. The V gene end was trimmed by 4 bases and the J gene end by 1 base; junction bases not matched to a gene: 3. The CDR3 DNA is TGCGCCAGCAGCGAACAGGGGGGGAACACTGAAGCTTTCTTT. Its protein product is CASSEQGGNTEAFF.

The rearrangement links TRBV7-9 to TRBJ2-5; 7 bases agree with TRBD2. V lost 8 bases and J lost 6; bases outside the gene matches: 15. CDR3 size: 15 residues. Germline V gene sequence: CDR1 SEHNR, CDR2 FQNEAQ (reference sequence). The CDR3 DNA follows: TGTGCCAGCTCGCCACCGGGACGGAGCGGGAAGACCCAGTACTTC. It specifies CASSPPGRSGKTQYF.

The table lists this clonotype with many counts. This chain uses TRBV20-1 with TRBJ1-6, with D maybe TRBD1 (5 bases). The germline CDR1 and CDR2 sequences are DFQATT and SNEGSKA (reference sequence). This CDR3 has 15 residues. V was trimmed by 0 bases and J by 6 bases, leaving 12 bases between them. In DNA, the CDR3 is TGCAGTGCTAGAGAGGCACAGGTCTTTAATTCACCCCTCCACTTT. Its translation is CSAREAQVFNSPLHF.

This clonotype was counted at least ten times. The chain couples TRBV6-2 or TRBV6-3 to TRBJ1-3, with D hard to call. The CDR3 length is 15 residues. Germline CDR1 MNHEY, CDR2 SVGEGT. V lost 3 bases and J lost 1, with 10 bases in between. The CDR3, as DNA: TGTGCCAGCAGTTATCAGGAGCCTTCTGGAAACACCATATATTTT. This sequence encodes CASSYQEPSGNTIYF.

Concerning this clonotype itself: The CDR3 does not close with the conserved phenylalanine or tryptophan, likely indicating a read error. The chain carries TRBV7-2 and TRBJ1-5, with D maybe TRBD1 (6 bases). The V end lost 1 base, the J end lost 4 bases, and 14 bases lay between the germline ends. This CDR3 contains 16 residues. Germline V CDR1 and CDR2: SGHTA, FQGNSA. This CDR3 is CASSLGGAGENQPQHL. For the CDR3, the DNA is TGTGCCAGCAGCTTAGGGGGGGCAGGAGAAAATCAGCCCCAGCATCTT.

To note about this clonotype: A much larger clone lies a single base off, so this may be a read error. V and J are TRBV9 and TRBJ2-1; 11 bases fit TRBD2. Germline loops: CDR1 SGDLS, CDR2 YYNGEE. The CDR3 is 17 residues long. The CDR3 loop reads CAGSVGGSGGAPVGQFF. CDR3 coding DNA: TGTGCCGGCAGCGTAGGAGGTAGCGGGGGGGCCCCGGTGGGGCAGTTCTTC. Supplemented by reference TRBV9 and TRBJ2-1, the full variable domain reads DSGVTQTPKHLITATGQRVTLRCSPRSGDLSVYWYQQSLDQGLQFLIQYYNGEERAKGNILERFSAQQFPDLHSELNLSSLELGDSALYFCAGSVGGSGGAPVGQFFGPGTRLTVL.

Notes on this clonotype: One end of the junction fails to match germline, which may point to a read error. CDR3 nucleotides: TGTGCCAGCAGCGACGGGACTAGCGGGGGGCTGTTTTTT. Its translation: CASSDGTSGGLFF. The chain recombines TRBV9 with TRBJ2-2; 14 positions agree with TRBD2. This CDR3 comprises 13 residues. Germline V gene sequence: CDR1 SGDLS, CDR2 YYNGEE.

The chain is built from TRBV7-2 and TRBJ2-3; a weak D match, TRBD1 (7 bases). The CDR3 spans 16 residues. The V end was cut by 3 bases, the J end by 4 bases, with 17 bases between. Germline V gene lookup returns CDR1 SGHTA and CDR2 FQGNSA. This CDR3 is CASSLPPGGGADTQYF. The CDR3 nucleotides read TGTGCCAGCAGCTTGCCCCCAGGAGGGGGCGCAGATACGCAGTATTTT.

V gene TRBV5-1 combines with J gene TRBJ2-3; TRBD1 matches at 8 bases. Trimming at V came to 2 bases and at J to 6 bases, leaving 11 bases not matched to a gene. The CDR3 sequence is 16 residues long. The V gene's germline CDR1 is SGHRS and CDR2 YFSETQ. The CDR3 here is CASSFGQGVGSDTQYF. The CDR3 coding sequence is TGCGCCAGCAGCTTCGGACAGGGAGTGGGTTCGGATACGCAGTATTTT.

This clonotype showed up just a few times. The V and J genes are TRBV20-1 and TRBJ2-1; TRBD1 agrees at 9 bases. With V trimmed by 6 bases and J by 7 bases, 16 bases remained unmatched. Germline CDR1 reads DFQATT; CDR2 reads SNEGSKA (reference sequence). CDR3 length: 16 amino acids. Written as DNA, the CDR3 is TGCAGTGCACCGCCACAATCATTGACAGGGGGGAATGAGCAGTTCTTC. It encodes CSAPPQSLTGGNEQFF.

A remark on this clonotype: A clone one base away is much larger, so this may be a read error. The chain combines TRBV30 with TRBJ1-5; D not certain. Trimming cost V 2 bases and J 4 bases, with 12 bases left between them. The CDR3 is 14 amino acids. The germline gives CDR1 GTSNPN, CDR2 SVGIG (reference sequence). The CDR3 loop is CAWSYDSGNQPQHF. CDR3 nucleotides: TGTGCCTGGAGTTACGACTCGGGTAATCAGCCCCAGCATTTT.